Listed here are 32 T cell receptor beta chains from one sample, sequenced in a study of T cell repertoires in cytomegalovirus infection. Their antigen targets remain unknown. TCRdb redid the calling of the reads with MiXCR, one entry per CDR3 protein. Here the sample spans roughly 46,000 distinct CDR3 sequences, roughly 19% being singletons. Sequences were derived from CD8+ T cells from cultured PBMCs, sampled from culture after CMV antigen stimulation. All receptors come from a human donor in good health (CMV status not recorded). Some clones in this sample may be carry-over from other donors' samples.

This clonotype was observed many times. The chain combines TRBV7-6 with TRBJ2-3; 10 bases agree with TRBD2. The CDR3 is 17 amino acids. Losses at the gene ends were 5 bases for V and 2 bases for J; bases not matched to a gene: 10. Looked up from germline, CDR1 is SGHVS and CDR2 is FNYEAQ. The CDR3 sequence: CASSALAGESPTDTQYF. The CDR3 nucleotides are TGTGCCAGCAGCGCTCTAGCGGGAGAAAGTCCCACAGATACGCAGTATTTT.

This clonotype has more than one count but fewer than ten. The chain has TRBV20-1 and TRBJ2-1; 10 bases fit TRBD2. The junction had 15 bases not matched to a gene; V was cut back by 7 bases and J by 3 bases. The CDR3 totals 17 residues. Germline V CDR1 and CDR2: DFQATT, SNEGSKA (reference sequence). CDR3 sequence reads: CSVSKISGGSRYNEQFF. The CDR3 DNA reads TGCAGTGTCAGTAAGATTAGCGGGGGGTCGCGCTACAATGAGCAGTTCTTC.

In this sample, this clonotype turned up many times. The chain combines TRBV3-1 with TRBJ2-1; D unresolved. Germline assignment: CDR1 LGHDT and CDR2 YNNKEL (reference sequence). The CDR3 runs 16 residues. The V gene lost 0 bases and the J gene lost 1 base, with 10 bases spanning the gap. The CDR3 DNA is TGTGCCAGCAGCCAAGATCCCCCTGCGTCCTACAATGAGCAGTTCTTC. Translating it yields CASSQDPPASYNEQFF.

CDR3 DNA: TGTGCCAGCAGCTTAGAACAGGGGATCTACGAGCAGTACTTC. Its translation is CASSLEQGIYEQYF. The chain is built from TRBV11-2 and TRBJ2-7; 7 bases map to TRBD1. This CDR3 is built from 14 residues. Germline V gene sequence: CDR1 SGHAT, CDR2 FQNNGV. V was pared by 0 bases and J by 3 bases, with 2 bases of the junction left unmatched.

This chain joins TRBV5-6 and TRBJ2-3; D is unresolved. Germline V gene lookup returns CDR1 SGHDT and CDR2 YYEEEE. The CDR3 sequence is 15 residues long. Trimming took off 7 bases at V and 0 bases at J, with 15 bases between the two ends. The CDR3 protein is CASAFSPASTDTQYF. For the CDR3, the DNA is TGTGCCAGCGCATTCTCCCCCGCTAGCACAGATACGCAGTATTTT.

The CDR3 nucleotides read TGTGCCAGCAGTCCGCCGGGCGCCCAGGTAGAGCGGGATACGCAGTATTTT. Protein: CASSPPGAQVERDTQYF. The V call is TRBV12-3 or TRBV12-4, the J call TRBJ2-3; D may be TRBD2 (5 bases). The CDR3 loop spans 17 amino acids. Trimming shortened V by 5 bases and J by 6 bases, and 24 bases separated the two germline ends.

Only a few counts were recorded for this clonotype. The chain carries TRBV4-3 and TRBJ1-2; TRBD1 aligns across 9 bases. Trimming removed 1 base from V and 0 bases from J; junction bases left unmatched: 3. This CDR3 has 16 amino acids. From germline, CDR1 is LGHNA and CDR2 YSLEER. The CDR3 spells CASSQVTGGANYGYTF. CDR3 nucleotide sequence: TGCGCCAGCAGCCAAGTGACAGGGGGAGCTAACTATGGCTACACCTTC.

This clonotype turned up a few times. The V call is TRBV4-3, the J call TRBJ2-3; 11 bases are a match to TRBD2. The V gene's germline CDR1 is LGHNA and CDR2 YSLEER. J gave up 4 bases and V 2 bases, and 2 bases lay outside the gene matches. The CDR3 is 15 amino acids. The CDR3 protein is CASSQIAGGPDTQYF. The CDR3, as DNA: TGCGCCAGCAGCCAAATAGCGGGGGGGCCAGATACGCAGTATTTT.

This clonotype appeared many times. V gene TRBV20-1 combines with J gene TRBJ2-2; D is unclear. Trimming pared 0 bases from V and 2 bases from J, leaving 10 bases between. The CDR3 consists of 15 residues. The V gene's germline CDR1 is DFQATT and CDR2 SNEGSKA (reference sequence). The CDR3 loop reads CSARDYKGNTGELFF. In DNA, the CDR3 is TGCAGTGCTAGAGATTACAAGGGAAACACCGGGGAGCTGTTTTTT.

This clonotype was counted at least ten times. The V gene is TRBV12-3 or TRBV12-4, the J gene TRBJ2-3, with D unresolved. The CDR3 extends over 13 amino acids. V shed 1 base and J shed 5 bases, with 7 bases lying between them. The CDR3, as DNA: TGTGCCAGCAGTTTAGTAGCAATAGATACGCAGTATTTT. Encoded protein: CASSLVAIDTQYF.

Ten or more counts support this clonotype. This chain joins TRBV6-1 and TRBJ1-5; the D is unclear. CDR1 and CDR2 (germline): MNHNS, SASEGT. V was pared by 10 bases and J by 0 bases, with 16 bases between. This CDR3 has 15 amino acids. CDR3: CATKTDGNSNQPQHF. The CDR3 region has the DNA TGTGCCACCAAAACGGACGGGAATAGCAATCAGCCCCAGCATTTT.

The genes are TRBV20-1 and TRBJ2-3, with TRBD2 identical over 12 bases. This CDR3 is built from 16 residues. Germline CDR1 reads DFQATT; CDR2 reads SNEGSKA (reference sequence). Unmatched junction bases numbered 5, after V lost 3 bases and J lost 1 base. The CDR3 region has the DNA TGCAGTGCTAGCCCTTGGACTAGCGGGGGCACAGATACGCAGTATTTT. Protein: CSASPWTSGGTDTQYF.

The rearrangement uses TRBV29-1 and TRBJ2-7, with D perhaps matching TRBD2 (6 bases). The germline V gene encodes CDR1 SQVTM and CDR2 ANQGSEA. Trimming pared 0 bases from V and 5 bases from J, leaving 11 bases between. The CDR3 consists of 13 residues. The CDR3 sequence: CSVEDRGGDEQYF. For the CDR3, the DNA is TGCAGCGTTGAAGATCGCGGCGGGGACGAGCAGTACTTC.

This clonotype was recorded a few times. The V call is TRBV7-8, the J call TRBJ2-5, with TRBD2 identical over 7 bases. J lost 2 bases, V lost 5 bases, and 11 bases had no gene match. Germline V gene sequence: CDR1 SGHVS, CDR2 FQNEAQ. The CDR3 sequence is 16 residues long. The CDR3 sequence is CASSPVWGGGQETQYF. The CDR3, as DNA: TGTGCCAGCAGCCCTGTATGGGGGGGGGGACAAGAGACCCAGTACTTC.

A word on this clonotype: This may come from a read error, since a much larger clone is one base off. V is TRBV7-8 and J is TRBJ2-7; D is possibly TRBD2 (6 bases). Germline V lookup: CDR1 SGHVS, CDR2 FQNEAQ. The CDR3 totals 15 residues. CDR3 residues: CASSLTTGDHYEPYF. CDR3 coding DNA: TGTGCCAGCAGCTTAACGACGGGAGATCACTACGAGCCGTACTTC.

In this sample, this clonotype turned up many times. CDR3 nucleotides: TGCGCCAGCAGCCAGGGTACTACGGGACTAGCGGGGTTTAGGAGCTCCTACGAGCAGTACTTC. Translated, it gives CASSQGTTGLAGFRSSYEQYF. V is TRBV4-3 and J is TRBJ2-7; 13 nucleotides match TRBD2. J gave up 0 bases and V 3 bases, and 17 bases lay outside the gene matches. CDR1 and CDR2 (germline): LGHNA, YSLEER. This CDR3 is 21 amino acids long.

CDR3 sequence reads: CASSKGLYNEQFF. The CDR3, as DNA: TGTGCCAGCAGTAAAGGTCTCTACAATGAGCAGTTCTTC. The rearrangement links TRBV27 to TRBJ2-1; the D is unclear. Trimming stripped 5 bases from V and 3 bases from J, with 8 bases between. The CDR3 is 13 amino acids. The V gene's germline CDR1 is MNHEY and CDR2 SMNVEV (reference sequence).

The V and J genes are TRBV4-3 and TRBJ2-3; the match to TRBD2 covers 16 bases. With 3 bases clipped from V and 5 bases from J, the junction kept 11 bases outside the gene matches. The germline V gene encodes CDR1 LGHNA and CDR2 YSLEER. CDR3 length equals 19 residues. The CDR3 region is CASSQAAGLAGGPGDTQYF. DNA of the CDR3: TGCGCCAGCAGCCAGGCGGCGGGACTAGCGGGAGGGCCGGGAGATACGCAGTATTTT.

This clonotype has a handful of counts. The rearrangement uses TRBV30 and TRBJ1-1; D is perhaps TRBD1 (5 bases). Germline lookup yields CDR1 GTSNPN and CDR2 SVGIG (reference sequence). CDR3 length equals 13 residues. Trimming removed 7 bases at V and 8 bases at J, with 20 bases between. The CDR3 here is CAFSSWGEKEAFF. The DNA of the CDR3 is TGTGCCTTTTCCTCGTGGGGGGAAAAGGAAGCTTTCTTT.

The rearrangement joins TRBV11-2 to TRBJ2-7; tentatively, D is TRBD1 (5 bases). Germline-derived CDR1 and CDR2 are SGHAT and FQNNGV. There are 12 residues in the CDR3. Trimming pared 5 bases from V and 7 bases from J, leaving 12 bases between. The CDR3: CASSVLQGEQYF. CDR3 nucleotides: TGTGCCAGCAGCGTCCTGCAGGGAGAGCAGTACTTC.

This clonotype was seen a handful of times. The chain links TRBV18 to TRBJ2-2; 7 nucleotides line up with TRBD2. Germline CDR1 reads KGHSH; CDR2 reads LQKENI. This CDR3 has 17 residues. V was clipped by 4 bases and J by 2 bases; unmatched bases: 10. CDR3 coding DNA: TGTGCCAGCTCACGGGAGCGACTAGCCGGAAACACCGGGGAGCTGTTTTTT. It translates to CASSRERLAGNTGELFF.

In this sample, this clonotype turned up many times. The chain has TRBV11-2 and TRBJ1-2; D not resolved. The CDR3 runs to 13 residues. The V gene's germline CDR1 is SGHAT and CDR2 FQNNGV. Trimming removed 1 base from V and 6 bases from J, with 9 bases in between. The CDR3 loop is CASSLGEADGYTF. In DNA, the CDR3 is TGTGCCAGCAGCTTAGGGGAGGCAGATGGCTACACCTTC.

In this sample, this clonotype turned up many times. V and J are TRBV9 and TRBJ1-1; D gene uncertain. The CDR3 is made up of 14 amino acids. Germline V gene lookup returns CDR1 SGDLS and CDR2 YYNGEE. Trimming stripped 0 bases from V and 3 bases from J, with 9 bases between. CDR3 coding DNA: TGTGCCAGCAGCGTAGAGGCTCTGGACACTGAAGCTTTCTTT. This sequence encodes CASSVEALDTEAFF.

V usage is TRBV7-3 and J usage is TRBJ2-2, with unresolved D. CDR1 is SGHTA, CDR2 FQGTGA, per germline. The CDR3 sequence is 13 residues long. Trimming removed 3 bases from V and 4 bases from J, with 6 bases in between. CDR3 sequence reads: CASSLILTGELFF. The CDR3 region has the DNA TGTGCCAGCAGCTTGATTCTCACCGGGGAGCTGTTTTTT.

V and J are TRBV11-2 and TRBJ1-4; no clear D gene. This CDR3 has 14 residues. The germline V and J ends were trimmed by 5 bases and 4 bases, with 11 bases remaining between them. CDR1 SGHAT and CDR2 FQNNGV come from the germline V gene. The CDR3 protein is CASSPAGRNEKLFF. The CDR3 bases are TGTGCCAGCAGCCCCGCCGGTCGTAATGAAAAACTGTTTTTT.

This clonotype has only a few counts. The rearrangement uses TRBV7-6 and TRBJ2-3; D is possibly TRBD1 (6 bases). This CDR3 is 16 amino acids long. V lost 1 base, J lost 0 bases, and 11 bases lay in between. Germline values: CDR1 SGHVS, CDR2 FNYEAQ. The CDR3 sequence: CASSLGTASSTDTQYF. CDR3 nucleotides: TGTGCCAGCAGCTTAGGGACAGCCTCTAGCACAGATACGCAGTATTTT. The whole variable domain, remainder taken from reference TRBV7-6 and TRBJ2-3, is GAGVSQSPRYKVTKRGQDVALRCDPISGHVSLYWYRQALGQGPEFLTYFNYEAQQDKSGLPNDRFSAERPEGSISTLTIQRTEQRDSAMYRCASSLGTASSTDTQYFGPGTRLTVL.

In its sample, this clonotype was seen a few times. The CDR3 protein is CSAKGGPSPLHF. CDR3 nucleotide sequence: TGCAGTGCCAAAGGCGGACCTTCACCCCTCCACTTT. V usage is TRBV20-1 and J usage is TRBJ1-6; D is uncertain. Germline values: CDR1 DFQATT, CDR2 SNEGSKA (reference sequence). Trimming left V 6 bases short and J 9 bases short, with 12 bases between. The CDR3 is made up of 12 amino acids.

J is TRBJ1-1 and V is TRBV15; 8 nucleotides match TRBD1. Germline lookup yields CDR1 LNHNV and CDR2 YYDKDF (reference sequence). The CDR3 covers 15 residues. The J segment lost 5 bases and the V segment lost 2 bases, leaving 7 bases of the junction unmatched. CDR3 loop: CATSRLGQGPTEAFF. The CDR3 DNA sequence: TGTGCCACCAGCAGATTAGGACAGGGCCCAACTGAAGCTTTCTTT.

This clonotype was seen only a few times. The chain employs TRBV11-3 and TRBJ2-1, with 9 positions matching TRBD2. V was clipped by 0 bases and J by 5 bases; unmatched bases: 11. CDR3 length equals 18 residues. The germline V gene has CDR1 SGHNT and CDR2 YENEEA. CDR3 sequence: CASSLDQNSGGLNNEQFF. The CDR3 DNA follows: TGTGCCAGCAGCTTAGATCAAAATAGCGGGGGCCTGAACAATGAGCAGTTCTTC.

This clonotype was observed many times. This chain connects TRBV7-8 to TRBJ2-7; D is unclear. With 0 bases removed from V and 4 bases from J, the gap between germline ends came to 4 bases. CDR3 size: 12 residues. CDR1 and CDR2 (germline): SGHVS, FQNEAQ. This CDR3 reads CASSLADYEQYF. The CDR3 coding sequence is TGTGCCAGCAGCTTAGCAGATTACGAGCAGTACTTC.

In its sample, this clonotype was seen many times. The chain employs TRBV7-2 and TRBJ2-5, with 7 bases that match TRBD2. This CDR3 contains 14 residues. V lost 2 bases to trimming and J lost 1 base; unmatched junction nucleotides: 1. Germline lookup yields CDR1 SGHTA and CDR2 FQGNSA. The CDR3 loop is CASSLTSAQETQYF. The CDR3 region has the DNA TGTGCCAGCAGCTTAACTAGCGCCCAAGAGACCCAGTACTTC.

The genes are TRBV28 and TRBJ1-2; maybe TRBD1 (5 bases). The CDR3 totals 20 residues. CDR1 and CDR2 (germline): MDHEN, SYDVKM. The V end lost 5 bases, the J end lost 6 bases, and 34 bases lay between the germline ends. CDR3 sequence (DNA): TGTGCCAGCAGTACGCTAATAAGGACAAGAGCCAGCAAGAGGGTGGATGGCTACACCTTC. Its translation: CASSTLIRTRASKRVDGYTF.